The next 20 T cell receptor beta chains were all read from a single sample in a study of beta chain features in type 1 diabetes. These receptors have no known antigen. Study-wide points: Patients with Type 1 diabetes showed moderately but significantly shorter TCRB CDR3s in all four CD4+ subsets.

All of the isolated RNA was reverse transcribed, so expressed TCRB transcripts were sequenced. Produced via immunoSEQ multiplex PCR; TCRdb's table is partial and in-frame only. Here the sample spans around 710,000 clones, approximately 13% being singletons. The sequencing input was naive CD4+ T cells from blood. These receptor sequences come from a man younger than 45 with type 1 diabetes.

The CDR3 protein is CASSIGDWDTEAFF. CDR3 DNA sequence: TGTGCCAGTAGTATCGGGGATTGGGACACTGAAGCTTTCTTT. The rearrangement joins TRBV19 to TRBJ1-1; no clear D gene. This CDR3 contains 14 residues. V was cut by 3 bases and J by 3 bases, with 11 bases left in between. Germline CDR1 and CDR2: LNHDA and SQIVND (reference sequence).

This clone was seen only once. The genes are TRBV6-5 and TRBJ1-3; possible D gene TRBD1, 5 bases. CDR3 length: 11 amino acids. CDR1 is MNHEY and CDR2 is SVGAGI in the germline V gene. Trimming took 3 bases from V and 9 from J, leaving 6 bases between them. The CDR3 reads CASSYQGTIYF. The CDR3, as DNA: TGTGCCAGCAGTTATCAGGGCACCATATATTTT.

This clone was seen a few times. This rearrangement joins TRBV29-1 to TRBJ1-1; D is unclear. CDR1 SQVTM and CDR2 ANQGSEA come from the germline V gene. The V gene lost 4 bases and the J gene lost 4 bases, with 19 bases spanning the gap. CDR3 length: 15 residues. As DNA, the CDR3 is TGCAGCGTTGTAAAAGGGTTACCATGGAGCACTGAAGCTTTCTTT. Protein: CSVVKGLPWSTEAFF.

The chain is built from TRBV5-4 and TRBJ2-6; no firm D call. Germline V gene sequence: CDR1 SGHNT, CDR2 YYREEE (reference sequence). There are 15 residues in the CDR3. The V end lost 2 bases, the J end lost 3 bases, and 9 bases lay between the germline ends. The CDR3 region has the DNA TGTGCCAGCAGCTTTTTTGTTTTTGGGGCCAACGTCCTGACTTTC. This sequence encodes CASSFFVFGANVLTF. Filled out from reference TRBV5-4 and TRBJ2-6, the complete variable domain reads ETGVTQSPTHLIKTRGQQVTLRCSSQSGHNTVSWYQQALGQGPQFIFQYYREEENGRGNFPPRFSGLQFPNYSSELNVNALELDDSALYLCASSFFVFGANVLTFGAGSRLTVL.

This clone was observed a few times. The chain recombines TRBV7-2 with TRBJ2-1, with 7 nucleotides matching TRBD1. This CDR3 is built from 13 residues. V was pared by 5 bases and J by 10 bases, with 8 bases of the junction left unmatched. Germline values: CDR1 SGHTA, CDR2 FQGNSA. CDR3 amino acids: CASSLDRPGEQFF. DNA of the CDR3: TGTGCCAGCAGCCTGGACAGGCCCGGCGAGCAGTTCTTC.

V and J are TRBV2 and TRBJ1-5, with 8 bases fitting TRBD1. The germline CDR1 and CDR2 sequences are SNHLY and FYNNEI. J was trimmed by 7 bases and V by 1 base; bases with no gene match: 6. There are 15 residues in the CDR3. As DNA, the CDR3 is TGTGCCAGCAGTGAAGAGGCAGGGGGCGGGCAGCCCCAGCATTTT. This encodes CASSEEAGGGQPQHF.

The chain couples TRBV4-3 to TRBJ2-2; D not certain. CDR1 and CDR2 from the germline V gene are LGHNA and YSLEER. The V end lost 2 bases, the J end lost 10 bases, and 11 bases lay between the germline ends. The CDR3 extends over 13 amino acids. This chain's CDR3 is CASSQRRNEELFF. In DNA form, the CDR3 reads TGCGCCAGCAGCCAAAGACGGAACGAGGAGCTGTTTTTT.

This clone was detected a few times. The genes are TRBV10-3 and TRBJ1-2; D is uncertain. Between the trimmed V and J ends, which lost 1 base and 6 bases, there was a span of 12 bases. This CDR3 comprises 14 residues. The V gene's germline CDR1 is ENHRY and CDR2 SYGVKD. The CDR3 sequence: CAISELQLNHGYTF. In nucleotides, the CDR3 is TGTGCCATCAGTGAGTTACAGCTCAACCATGGCTACACCTTC.

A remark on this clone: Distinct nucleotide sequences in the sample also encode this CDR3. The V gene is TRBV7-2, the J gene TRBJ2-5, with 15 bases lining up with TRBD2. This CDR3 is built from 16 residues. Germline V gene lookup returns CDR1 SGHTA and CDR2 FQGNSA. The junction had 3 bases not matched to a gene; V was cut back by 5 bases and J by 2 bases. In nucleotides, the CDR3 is TGTGCCAGCAGCCAGGGACTAGCGGGGGGACAAGAGACCCAGTACTTC. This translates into CASSQGLAGGQETQYF. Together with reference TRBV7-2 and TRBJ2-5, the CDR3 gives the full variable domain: GAGVSQSPSNKVTEKGKDVELRCDPISGHTALYWYRQSLGQGLEFLIYFQGNSAPDKSGLPSDRFSAERTGGSVSTLTIQRTQQEDSAVYLCASSQGLAGGQETQYFGPGTRLLVL.

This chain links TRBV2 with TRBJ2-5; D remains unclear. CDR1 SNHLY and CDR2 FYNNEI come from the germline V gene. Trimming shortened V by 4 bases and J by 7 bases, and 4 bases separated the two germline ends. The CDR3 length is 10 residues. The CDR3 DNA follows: TGTGCCAGCAGTGCTTTGACCCAGTACTTC. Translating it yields CASSALTQYF.

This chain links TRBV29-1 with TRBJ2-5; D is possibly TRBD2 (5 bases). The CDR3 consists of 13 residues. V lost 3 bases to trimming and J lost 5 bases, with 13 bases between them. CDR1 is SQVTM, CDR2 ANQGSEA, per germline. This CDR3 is CSVERIRGETQYF. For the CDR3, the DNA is TGCAGCGTTGAGAGGATCCGAGGGGAGACCCAGTACTTC.

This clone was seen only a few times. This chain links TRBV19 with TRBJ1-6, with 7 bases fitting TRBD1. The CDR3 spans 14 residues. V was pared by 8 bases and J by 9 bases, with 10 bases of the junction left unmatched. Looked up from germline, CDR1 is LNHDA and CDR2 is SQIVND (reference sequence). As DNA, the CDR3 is TGTGCCAGTCTAAGACAGGGCGCGGGTTCACCCCTCCACTTT. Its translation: CASLRQGAGSPLHF. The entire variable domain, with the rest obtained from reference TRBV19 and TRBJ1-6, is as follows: DGGITQSPKYLFRKEGQNVTLSCEQNLNHDAMYWYRQDPGQGLRLIYYSQIVNDFQKGDIAEGYSVSREKKESFPLTVTSAQKNPTAFYLCASLRQGAGSPLHFGNGTRLTVT.

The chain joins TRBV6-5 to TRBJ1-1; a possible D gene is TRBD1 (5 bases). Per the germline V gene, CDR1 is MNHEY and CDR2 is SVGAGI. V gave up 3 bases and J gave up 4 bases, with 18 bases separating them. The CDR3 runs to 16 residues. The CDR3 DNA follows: TGTGCCAGCAGTTATGTTCGGGGCCAGAGAGGCACTGAAGCTTTCTTT. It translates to CASSYVRGQRGTEAFF.

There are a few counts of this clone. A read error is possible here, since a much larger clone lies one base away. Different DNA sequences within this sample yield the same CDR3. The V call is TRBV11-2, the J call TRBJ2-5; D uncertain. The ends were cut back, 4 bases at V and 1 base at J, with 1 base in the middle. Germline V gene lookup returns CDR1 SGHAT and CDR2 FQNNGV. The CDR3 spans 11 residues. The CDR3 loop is CASSSQETQYF. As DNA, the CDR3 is TGTGCCAGCAGCTCCCAAGAGACCCAGTACTTC.

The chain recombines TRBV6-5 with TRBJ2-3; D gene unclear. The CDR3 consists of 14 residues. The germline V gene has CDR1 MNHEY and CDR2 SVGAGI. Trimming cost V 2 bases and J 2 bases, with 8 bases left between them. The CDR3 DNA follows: TGTGCCAGCAGTTACGTACAGTACACAGATACGCAGTATTTT. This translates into CASSYVQYTDTQYF.

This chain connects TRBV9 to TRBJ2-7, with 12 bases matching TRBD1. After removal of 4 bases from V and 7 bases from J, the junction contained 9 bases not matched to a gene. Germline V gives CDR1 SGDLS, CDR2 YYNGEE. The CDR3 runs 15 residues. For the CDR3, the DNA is TGTGCCAGCAGCACCGGGGACAGGGGGCGAGGGGAGCAGTACTTC. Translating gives CASSTGDRGRGEQYF. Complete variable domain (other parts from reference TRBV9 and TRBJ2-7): DSGVTQTPKHLITATGQRVTLRCSPRSGDLSVYWYQQSLDQGLQFLIQYYNGEERAKGNILERFSAQQFPDLHSELNLSSLELGDSALYFCASSTGDRGRGEQYFGPGTRLTVT.

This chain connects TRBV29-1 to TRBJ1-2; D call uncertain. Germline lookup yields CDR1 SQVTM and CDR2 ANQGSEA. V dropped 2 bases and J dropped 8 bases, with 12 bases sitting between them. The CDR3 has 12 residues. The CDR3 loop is CSVEIGGRGYTF. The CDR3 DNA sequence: TGCAGCGTTGAAATCGGCGGACGGGGCTACACCTTC.

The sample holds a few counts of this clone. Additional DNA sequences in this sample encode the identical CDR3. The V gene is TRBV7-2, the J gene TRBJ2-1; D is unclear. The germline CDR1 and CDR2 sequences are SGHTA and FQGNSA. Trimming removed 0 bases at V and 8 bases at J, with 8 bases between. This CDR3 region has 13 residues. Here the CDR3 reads CASSLAGSDEQFF. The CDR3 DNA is TGTGCCAGCAGCTTAGCCGGTTCCGATGAGCAGTTCTTC.

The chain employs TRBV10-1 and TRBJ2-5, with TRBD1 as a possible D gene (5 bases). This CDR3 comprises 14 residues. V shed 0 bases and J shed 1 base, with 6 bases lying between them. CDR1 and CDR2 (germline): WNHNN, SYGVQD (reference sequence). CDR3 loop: CASSESQGQETQYF. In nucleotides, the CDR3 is TGCGCCAGCAGTGAGTCCCAGGGCCAAGAGACCCAGTACTTC.

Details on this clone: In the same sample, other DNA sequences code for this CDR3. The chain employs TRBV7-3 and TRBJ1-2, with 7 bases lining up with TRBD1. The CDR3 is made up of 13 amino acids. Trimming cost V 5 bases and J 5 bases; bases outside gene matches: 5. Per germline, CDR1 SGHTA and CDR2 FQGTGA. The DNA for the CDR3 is TGTGCCAGCAGCCCCCGCAGGGGGTATGGCTACACCTTC. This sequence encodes CASSPRRGYGYTF.